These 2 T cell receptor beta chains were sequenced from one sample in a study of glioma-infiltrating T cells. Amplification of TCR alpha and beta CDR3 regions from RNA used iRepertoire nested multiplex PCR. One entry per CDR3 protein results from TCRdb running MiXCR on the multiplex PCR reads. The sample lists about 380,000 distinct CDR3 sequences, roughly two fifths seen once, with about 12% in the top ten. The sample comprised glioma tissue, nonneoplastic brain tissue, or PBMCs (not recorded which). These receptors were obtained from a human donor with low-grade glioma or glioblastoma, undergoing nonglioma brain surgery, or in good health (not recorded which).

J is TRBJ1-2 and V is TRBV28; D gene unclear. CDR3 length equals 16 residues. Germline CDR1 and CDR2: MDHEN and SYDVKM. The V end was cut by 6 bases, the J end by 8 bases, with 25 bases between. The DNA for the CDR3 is TGTGCCAGCAGCTACCCCGGACGCCAACCCTACGCGGGCTACACCTTC. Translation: CASSYPGRQPYAGYTF.

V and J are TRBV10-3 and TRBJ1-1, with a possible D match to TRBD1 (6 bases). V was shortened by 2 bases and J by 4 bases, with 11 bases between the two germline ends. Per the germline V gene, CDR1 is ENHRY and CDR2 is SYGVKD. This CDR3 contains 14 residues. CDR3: CAISEKGEITEAFF. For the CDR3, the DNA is TGTGCCATCAGTGAGAAGGGGGAAATCACTGAAGCTTTCTTT.